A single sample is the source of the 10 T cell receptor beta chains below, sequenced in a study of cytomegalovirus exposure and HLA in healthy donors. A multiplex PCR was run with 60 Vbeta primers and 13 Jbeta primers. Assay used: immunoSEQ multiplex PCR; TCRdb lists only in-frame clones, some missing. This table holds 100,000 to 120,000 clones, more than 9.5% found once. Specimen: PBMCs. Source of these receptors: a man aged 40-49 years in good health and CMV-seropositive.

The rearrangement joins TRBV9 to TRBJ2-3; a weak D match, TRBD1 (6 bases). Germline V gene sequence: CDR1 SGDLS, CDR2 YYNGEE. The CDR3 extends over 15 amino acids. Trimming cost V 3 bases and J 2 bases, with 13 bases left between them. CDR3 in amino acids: CASSAAQGFTDTQYF. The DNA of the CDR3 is TGTGCCAGCAGCGCGGCCCAGGGGTTCACAGATACGCAGTATTTT.

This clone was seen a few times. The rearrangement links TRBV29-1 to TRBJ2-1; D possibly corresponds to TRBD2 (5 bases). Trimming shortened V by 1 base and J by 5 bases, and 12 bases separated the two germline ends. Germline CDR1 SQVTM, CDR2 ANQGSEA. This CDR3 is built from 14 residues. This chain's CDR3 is CSVEGPAEDNEQFF. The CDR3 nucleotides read TGCAGCGTTGAAGGGCCGGCGGAGGACAATGAGCAGTTCTTC.

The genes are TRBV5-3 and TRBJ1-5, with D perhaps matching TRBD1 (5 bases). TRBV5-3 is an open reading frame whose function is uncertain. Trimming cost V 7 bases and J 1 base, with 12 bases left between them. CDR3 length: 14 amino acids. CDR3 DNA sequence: TGTGCCAGACCCAAAGGGGTAAGCAATCAGCCCCAGCATTTT. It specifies CARPKGVSNQPQHF.

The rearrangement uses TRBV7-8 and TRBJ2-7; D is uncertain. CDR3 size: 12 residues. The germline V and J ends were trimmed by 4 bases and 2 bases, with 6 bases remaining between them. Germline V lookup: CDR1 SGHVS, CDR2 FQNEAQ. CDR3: CASSSSAYEQYF. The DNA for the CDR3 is TGTGCCAGCAGCTCCTCTGCCTACGAGCAGTACTTC.

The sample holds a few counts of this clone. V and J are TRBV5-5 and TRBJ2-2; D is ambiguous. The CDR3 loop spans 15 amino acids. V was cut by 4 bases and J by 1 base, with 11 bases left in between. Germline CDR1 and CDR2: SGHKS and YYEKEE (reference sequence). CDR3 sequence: CASSPPRQNTGELFF. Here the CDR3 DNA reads TGTGCCAGCAGCCCCCCGCGGCAGAACACCGGGGAGCTGTTTTTT.

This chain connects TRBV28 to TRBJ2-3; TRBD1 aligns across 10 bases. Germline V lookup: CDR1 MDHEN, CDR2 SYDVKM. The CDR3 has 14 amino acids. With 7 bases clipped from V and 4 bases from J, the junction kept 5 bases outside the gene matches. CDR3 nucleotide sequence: TGTGCCAGCACCCCCGGACAGGGGGCAGATACGCAGTATTTT. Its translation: CASTPGQGADTQYF.

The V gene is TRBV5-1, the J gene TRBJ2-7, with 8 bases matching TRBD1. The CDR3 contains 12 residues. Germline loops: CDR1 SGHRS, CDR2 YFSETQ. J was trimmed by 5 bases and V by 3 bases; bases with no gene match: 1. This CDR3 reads CASSWGQDEQYF. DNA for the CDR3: TGCGCCAGCAGCTGGGGACAGGACGAGCAGTACTTC. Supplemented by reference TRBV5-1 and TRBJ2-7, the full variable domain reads KAGVTQTPRYLIKTRGQQVTLSCSPISGHRSVSWYQQTPGQGLQFLFEYFSETQRNKGNFPGRFSGRQFSNSRSEMNVSTLELGDSALYLCASSWGQDEQYFGPGTRLTVT.

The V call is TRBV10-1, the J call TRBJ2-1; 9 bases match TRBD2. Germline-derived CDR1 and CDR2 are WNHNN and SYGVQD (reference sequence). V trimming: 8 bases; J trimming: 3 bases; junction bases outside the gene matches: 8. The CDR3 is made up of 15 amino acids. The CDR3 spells CASQRGDVRYNEQFF. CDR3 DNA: TGCGCCAGCCAGCGGGGGGACGTTCGCTACAATGAGCAGTTCTTC.

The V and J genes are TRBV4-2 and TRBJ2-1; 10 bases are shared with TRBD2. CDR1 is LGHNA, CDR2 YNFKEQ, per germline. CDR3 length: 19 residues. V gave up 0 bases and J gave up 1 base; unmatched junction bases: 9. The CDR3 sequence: CASSQDLPSGRQSYNEQFF. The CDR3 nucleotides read TGTGCCAGCAGCCAAGATCTCCCTAGCGGGAGACAATCCTACAATGAGCAGTTCTTC.

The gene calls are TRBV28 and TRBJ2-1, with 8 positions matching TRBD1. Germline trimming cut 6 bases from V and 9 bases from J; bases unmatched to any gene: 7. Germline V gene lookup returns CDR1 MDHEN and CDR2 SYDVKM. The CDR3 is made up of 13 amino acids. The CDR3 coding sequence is TGTGCCAGCAGCAAGGCAGGGGGCCGTGAGCAGTTCTTC. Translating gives CASSKAGGREQFF.